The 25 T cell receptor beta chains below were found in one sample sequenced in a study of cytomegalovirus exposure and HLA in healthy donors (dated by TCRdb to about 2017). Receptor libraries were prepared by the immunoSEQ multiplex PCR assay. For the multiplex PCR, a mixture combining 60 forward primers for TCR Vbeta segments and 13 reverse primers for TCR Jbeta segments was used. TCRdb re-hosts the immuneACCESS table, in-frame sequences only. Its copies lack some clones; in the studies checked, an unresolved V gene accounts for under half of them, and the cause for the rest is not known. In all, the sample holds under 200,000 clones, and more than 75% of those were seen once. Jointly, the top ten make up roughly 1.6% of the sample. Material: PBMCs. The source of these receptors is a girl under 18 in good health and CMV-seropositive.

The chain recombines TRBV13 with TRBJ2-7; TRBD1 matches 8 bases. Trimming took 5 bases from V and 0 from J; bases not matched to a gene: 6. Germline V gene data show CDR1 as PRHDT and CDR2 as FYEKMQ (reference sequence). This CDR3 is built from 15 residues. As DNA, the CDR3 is TGTGCCAGCAGCCACAGGGGGTCCAGCTCCTACGAGCAGTACTTC. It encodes CASSHRGSSSYEQYF.

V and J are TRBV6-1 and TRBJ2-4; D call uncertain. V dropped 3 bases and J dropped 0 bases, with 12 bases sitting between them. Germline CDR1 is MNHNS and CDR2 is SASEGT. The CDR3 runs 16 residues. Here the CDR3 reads CASSEAEFLAKNIQYF. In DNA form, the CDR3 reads TGTGCCAGCAGTGAGGCTGAATTCCTAGCCAAAAACATTCAGTACTTC.

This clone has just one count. CDR3 DNA: TGTGCCAGCAGCCGCGCCGAAGGGGGACTAGGGTACGAGCAGTACTTC. This encodes CASSRAEGGLGYEQYF. The gene calls are TRBV28 and TRBJ2-7; 8 positions agree with TRBD2. Germline assignment: CDR1 MDHEN and CDR2 SYDVKM. After removal of 6 bases from V and 4 bases from J, the junction contained 14 bases not matched to a gene. CDR3 length: 16 amino acids.

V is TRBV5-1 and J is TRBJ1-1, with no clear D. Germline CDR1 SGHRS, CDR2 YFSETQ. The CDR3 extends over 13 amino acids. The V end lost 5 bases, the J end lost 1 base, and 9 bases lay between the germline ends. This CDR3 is CASSVQENTEAFF. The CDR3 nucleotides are TGCGCCAGCAGTGTCCAGGAGAACACTGAAGCTTTCTTT.

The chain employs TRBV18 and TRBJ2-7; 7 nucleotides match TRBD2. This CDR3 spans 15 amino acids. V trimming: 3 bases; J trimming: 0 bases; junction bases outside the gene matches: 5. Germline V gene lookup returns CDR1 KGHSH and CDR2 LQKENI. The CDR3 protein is CASSPPASGSYEQYF. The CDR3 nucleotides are TGTGCCAGCTCACCCCCCGCTAGCGGCTCCTACGAGCAGTACTTC.

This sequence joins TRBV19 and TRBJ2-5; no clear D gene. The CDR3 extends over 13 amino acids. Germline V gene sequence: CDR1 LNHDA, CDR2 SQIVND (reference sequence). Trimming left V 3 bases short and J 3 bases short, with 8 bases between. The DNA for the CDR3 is TGTGCCAGTAGTATGAGGCAGAAAGAGACCCAGTACTTC. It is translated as CASSMRQKETQYF.

The CDR3 spells CASSRDYRTDTQYF. The CDR3 coding sequence is TGTGCCAGCAGCCGGGACTATCGCACAGATACGCAGTATTTT. The V and J genes are TRBV4-2 and TRBJ2-3; 7 bases match TRBD2. Germline-derived CDR1 and CDR2 are LGHNA and YNFKEQ. The trim removed 4 bases at V and 1 base at J, leaving 2 bases unmatched. There are 14 residues in the CDR3.

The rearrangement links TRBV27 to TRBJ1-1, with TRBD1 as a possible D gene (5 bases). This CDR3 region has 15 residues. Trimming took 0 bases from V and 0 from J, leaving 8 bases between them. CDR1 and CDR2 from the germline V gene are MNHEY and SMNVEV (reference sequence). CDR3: CASSLSGGLNTEAFF. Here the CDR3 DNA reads TGTGCCAGCAGTTTATCCGGGGGTTTGAACACTGAAGCTTTCTTT.

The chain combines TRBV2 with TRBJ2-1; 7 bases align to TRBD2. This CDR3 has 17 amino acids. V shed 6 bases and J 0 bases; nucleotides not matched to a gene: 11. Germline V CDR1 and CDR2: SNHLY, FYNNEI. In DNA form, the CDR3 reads TGTGCCAGCAGGCTTGAGGGTGGCGGGAGCTCCTACAATGAGCAGTTCTTC. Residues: CASRLEGGGSSYNEQFF.

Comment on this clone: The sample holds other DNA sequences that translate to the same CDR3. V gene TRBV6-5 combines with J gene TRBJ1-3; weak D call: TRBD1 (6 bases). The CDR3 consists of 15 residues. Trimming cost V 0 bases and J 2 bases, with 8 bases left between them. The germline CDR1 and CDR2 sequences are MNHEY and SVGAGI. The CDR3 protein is CASSYSSGAGNTIYF. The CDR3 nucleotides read TGTGCCAGCAGTTACTCATCAGGGGCTGGAAACACCATATATTTT.

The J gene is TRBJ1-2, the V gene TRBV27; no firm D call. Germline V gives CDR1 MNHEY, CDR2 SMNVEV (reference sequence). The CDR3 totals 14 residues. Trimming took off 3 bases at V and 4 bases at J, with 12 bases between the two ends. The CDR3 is CASSLSGSGYGYTF. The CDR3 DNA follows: TGTGCCAGCAGTTTGTCCGGATCGGGCTATGGCTACACCTTC.

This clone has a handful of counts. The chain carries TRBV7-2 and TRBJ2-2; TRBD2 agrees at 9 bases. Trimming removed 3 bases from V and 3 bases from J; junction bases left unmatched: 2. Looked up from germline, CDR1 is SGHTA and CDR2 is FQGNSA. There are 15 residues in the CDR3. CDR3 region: CASSFGTSYTGELFF. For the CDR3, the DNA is TGTGCCAGCAGCTTCGGGACTAGCTACACCGGGGAGCTGTTTTTT.

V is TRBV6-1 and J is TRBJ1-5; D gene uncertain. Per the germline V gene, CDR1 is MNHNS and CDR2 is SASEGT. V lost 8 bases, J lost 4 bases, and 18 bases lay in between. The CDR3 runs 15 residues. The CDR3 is CASDPQRGGNQPQHF. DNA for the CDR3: TGTGCCAGCGATCCTCAGCGTGGTGGGAATCAGCCCCAGCATTTT.

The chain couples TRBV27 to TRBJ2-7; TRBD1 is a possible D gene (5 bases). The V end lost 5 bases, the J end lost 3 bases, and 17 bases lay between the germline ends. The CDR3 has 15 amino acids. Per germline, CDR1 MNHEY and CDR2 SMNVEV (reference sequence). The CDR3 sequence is CASSPSSTEHYEQYF. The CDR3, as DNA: TGTGCCAGCAGTCCCTCATCGACAGAACACTACGAGCAGTACTTC.

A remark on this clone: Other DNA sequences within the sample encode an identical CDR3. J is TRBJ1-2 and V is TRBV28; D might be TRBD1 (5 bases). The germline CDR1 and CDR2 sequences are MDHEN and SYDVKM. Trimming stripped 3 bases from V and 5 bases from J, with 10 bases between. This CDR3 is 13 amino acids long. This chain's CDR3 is CASSFGGGYGYTF. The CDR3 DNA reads TGTGCCAGCAGTTTCGGGGGGGGGTATGGCTACACCTTC.

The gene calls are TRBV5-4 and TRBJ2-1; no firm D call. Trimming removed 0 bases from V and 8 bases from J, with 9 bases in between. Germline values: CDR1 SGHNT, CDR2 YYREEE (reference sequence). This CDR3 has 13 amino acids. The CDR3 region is CASSLVGRDEQFF. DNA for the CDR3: TGTGCCAGCAGCTTGGTAGGCCGGGATGAGCAGTTCTTC.

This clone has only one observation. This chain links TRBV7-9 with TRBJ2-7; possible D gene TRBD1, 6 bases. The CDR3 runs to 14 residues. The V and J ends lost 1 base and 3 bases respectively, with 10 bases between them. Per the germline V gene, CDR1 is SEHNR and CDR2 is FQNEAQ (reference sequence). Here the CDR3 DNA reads TGTGCCAGCAGCTTAGTGCTCAGGGGCTACGAGCAGTACTTC. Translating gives CASSLVLRGYEQYF. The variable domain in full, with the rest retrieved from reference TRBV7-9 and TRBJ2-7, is DTGVSQNPRHKITKRGQNVTFRCDPISEHNRLYWYRQTLGQGPEFLTYFQNEAQLEKSRLLSDRFSAERPKGSFSTLEIQRTEQGDSAMYLCASSLVLRGYEQYFGPGTRLTVT.

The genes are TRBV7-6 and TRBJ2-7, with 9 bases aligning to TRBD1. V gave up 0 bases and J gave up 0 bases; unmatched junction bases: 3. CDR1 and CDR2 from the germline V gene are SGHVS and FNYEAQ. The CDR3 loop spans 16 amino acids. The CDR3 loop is CASSLAETGGSYEQYF. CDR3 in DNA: TGTGCCAGCAGCTTAGCGGAGACAGGGGGCTCCTACGAGCAGTACTTC.

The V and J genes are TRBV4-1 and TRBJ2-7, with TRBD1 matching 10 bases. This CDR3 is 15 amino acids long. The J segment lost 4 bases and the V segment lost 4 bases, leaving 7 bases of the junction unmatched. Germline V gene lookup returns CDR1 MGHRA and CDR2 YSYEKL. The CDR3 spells CASSRGQGDLYEQYF. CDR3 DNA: TGCGCCAGCAGCCGTGGACAGGGGGATTTATACGAGCAGTACTTC.

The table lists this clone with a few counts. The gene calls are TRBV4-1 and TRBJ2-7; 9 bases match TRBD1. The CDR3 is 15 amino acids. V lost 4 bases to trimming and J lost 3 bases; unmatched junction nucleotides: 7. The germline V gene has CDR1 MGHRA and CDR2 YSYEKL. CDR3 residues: CASSLVGTGHYEQYF. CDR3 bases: TGCGCCAGCAGCCTAGTCGGGACAGGGCACTACGAGCAGTACTTC.

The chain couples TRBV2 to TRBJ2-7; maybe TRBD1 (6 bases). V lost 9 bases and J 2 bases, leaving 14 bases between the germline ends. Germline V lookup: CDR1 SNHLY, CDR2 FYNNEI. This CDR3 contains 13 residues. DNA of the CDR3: TGTGCCAGTGCCCACAGGGAGCCCTACGAGCAGTACTTC. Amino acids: CASAHREPYEQYF.

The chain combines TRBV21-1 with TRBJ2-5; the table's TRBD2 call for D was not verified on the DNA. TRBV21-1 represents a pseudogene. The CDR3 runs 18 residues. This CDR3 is CASSFRPRLAGGRETQYF. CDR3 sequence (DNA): TGTGCCAGCAGCTTTCGGCCCAGACTAGCGGGGGGGCGAGAGACCCAGTACTTC.

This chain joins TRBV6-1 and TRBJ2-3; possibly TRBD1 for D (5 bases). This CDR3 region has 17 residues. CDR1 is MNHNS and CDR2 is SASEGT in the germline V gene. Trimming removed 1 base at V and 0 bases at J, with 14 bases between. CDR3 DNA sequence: TGTGCCAGCAGTGAAGGTGCAGGGTCAGGGAGCACAGATACGCAGTATTTT. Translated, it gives CASSEGAGSGSTDTQYF.

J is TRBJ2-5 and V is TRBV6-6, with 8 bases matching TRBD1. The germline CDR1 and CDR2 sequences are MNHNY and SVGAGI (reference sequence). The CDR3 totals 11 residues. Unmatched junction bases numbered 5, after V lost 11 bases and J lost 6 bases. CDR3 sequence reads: CAGGQGQTQYF. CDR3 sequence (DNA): TGTGCCGGAGGACAGGGCCAGACCCAGTACTTC.

CDR3 amino acids: CASSRGTHTYEQYF. The CDR3 DNA sequence: TGTGCCAGCAGTCGCGGGACGCACACCTACGAGCAGTACTTC. The chain carries TRBV6-5 and TRBJ2-7, with D possibly being TRBD2 (6 bases). Trimming stripped 5 bases from V and 2 bases from J, with 13 bases between. The CDR3 is 14 residues long. Germline assignment: CDR1 MNHEY and CDR2 SVGAGI.